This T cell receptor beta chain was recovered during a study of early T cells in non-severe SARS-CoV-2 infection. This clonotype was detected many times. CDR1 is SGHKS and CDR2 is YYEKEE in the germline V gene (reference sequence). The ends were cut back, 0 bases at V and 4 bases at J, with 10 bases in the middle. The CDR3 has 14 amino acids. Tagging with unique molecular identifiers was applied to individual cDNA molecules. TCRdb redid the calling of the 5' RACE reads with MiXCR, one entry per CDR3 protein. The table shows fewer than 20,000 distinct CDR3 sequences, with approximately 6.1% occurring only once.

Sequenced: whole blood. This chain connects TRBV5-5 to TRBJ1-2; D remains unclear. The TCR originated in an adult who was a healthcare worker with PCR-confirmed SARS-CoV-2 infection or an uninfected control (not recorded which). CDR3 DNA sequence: TGTGCCAGCAGCTTGGTTGGGCAAAGCTATGGCTACACCTTC. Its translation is CASSLVGQSYGYTF.